This T cell receptor beta chain was found in a study of long-term antiretroviral therapy in people with HIV. General observations from the study: Pre-ART clonal expansion yielded clones that dominated the repertoire at all time points. Information on adherence, resistance and therapy changes was unavailable.

The CDR3 loop spans 14 amino acids. Germline assignment: CDR1 MDHEN and CDR2 SYDVKM. After removal of 3 bases from V and 3 bases from J, the junction contained 3 bases not matched to a gene. Survey level was the resolution at which the v3.0 immunoSEQ assay ran. Sequencing used immunoSEQ multiplex PCR; TCRdb keeps in-frame clones, though not all of them. The data show some 17,000 clones, about 80% seen once. As regards this clone: The antigen remains unidentified.

Sequenced here: unsorted PBMCs, sampled 0.3 years before starting antiretroviral therapy. This TCR came from a middle-aged man with HIV. This rearrangement joins TRBV28 to TRBJ2-3; TRBD1 agrees at 7 bases. Here the CDR3 reads CASSLAGGTDTQYF. The CDR3 nucleotides read TGTGCCAGCAGTTTGGCAGGGGGAACAGATACGCAGTATTTT.